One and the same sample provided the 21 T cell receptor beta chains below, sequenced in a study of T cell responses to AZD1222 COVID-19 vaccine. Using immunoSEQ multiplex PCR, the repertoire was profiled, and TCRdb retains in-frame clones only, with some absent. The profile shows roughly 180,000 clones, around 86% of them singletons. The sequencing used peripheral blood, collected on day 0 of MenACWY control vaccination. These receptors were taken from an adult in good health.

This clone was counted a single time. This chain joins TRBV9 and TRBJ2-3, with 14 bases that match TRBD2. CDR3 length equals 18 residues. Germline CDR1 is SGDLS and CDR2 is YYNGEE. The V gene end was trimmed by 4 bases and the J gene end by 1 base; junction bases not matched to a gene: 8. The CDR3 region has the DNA TGTGCCAGCAGCCCCTCGGGGACTAGCGGGGGTGGCACAGATACGCAGTATTTT. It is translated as CASSPSGTSGGGTDTQYF.

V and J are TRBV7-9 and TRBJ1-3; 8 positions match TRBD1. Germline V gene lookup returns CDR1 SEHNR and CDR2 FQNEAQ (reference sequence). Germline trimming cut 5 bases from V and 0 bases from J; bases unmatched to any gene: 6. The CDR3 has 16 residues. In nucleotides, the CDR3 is TGTGCCAGCAGCACCCGAGACAGGGGCTCTGGAAACACCATATATTTT. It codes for CASSTRDRGSGNTIYF.

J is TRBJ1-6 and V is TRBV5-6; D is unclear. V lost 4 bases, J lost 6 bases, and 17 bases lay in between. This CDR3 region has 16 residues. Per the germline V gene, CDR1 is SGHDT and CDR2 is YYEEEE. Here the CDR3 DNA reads TGTGCCAGCAGCCCGGGCCGGATTTATACTAATTCACCCCTCCACTTT. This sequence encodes CASSPGRIYTNSPLHF. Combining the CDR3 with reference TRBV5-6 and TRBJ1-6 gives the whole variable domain DAGVTQSPTHLIKTRGQQVTLRCSPKSGHDTVSWYQQALGQGPQFIFQYYEEEERQRGNFPDRFSGHQFPNYSSELNVNALLLGDSALYLCASSPGRIYTNSPLHFGNGTRLTVT.

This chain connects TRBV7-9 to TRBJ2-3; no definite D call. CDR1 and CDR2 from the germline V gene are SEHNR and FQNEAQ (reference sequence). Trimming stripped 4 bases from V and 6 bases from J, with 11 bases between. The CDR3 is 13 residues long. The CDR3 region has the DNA TGTGCCAGCAGCTCCGTCGCCCCCGATACGCAGTATTTT. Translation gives CASSSVAPDTQYF.

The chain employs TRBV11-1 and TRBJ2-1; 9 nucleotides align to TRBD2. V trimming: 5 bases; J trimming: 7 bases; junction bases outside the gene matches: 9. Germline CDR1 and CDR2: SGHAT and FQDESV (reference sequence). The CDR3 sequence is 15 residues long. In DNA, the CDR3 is TGTGCCAGCAGCAGTAGCGGGAGTTCTCGAAATGAGCAGTTCTTC. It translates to CASSSSGSSRNEQFF. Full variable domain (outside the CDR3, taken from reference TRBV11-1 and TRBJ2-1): EAEVAQSPRYKITEKSQAVAFWCDPISGHATLYWYRQILGQGPELLVQFQDESVVDDSQLPKDRFSAERLKGVDSTLKIQPAELGDSAMYLCASSSSGSSRNEQFFGPGTRLTVL.

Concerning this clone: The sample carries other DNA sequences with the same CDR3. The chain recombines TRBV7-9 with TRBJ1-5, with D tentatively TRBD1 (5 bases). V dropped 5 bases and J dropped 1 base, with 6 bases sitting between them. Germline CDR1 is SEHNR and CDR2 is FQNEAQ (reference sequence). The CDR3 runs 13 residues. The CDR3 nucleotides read TGTGCCAGCAGCAGACAGAGCAATCAGCCCCAGCATTTT. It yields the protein CASSRQSNQPQHF.

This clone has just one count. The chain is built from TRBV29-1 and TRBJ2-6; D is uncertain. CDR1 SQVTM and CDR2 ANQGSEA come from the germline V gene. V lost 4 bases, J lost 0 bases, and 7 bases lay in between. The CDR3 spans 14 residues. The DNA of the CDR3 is TGCAGCGTTGGAATGAGCTCTGGGGCCAACGTCCTGACTTTC. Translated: CSVGMSSGANVLTF.

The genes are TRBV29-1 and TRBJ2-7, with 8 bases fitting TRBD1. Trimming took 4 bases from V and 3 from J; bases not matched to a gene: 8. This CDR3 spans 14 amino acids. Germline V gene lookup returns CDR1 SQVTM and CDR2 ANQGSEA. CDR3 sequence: CSVVVRDRFYEQYF. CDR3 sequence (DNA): TGCAGCGTTGTTGTCCGGGACAGGTTCTACGAGCAGTACTTC.

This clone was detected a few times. The chain's CDR3 is CASSRDLEFQPQHF. The CDR3 nucleotides read TGTGCCAGCAGCCGGGATCTGGAGTTTCAGCCCCAGCATTTT. This rearrangement joins TRBV28 to TRBJ1-5; D ambiguous. This CDR3 contains 14 residues. Trimming removed 6 bases at V and 6 bases at J, with 15 bases between. Germline V lookup: CDR1 MDHEN, CDR2 SYDVKM.

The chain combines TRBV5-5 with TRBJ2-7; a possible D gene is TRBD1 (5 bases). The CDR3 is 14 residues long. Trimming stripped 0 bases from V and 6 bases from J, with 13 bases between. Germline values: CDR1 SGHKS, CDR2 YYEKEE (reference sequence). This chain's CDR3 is CASSLAAGFSEQYF. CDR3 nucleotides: TGTGCCAGCAGCTTGGCAGCAGGGTTTTCCGAGCAGTACTTC.

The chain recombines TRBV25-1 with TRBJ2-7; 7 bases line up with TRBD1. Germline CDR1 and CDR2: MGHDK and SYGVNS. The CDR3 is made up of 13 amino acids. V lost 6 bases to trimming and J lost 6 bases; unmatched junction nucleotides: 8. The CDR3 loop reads CASSDRVRSEQYF. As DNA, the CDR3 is TGTGCCAGCAGCGACAGGGTCCGGTCCGAGCAGTACTTC.

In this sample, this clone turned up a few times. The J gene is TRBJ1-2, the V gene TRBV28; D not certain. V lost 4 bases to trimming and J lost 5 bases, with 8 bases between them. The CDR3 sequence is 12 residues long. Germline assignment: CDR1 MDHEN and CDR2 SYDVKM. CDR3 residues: CASSSNHYGYTF. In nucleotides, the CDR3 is TGTGCCAGCAGTTCCAATCATTATGGCTACACCTTC.

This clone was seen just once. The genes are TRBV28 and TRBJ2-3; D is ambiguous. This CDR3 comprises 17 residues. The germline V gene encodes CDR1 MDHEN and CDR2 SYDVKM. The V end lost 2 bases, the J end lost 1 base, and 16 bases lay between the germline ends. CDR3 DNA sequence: TGTGCCAGCAGTTTAATCGTCAGTCGTCAGGGCACAGATACGCAGTATTTT. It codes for CASSLIVSRQGTDTQYF.

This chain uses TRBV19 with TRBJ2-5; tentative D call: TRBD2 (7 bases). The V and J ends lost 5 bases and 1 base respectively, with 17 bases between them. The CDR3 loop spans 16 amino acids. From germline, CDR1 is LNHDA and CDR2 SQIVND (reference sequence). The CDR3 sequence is CASSLGGGSLQETQYF. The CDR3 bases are TGTGCCAGTAGTCTGGGGGGGGGCAGCCTCCAAGAGACCCAGTACTTC.

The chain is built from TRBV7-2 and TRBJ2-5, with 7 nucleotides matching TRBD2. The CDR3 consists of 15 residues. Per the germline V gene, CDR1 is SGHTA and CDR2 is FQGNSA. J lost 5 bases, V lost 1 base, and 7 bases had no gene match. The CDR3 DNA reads TGTGCCAGCAGCTTAGGGGGAGGGTGGGGCGAGACCCAGTACTTC. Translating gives CASSLGGGWGETQYF.

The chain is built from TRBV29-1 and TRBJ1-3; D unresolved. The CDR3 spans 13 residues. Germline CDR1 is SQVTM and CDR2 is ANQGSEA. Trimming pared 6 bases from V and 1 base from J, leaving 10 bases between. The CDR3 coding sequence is TGCAGCGTCGGCACGGTGTCTGGAAACACCATATATTTT. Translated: CSVGTVSGNTIYF.

For the CDR3, the DNA is TGTGCCAGCAGCTTAGACGGGACAGGGAATAACTATGGCTACACCTTC. It specifies CASSLDGTGNNYGYTF. This chain joins TRBV7-9 and TRBJ1-2; TRBD1 matches 9 bases. The CDR3 has 16 residues. V was clipped by 1 base and J by 1 base; unmatched bases: 4. Germline CDR1 and CDR2: SEHNR and FQNEAQ (reference sequence).

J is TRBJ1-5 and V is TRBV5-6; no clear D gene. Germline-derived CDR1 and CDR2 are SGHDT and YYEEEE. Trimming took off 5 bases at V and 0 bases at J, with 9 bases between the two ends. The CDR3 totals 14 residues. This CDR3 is CASSLTDSNQPQHF. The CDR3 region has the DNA TGTGCCAGCAGTCTGACGGATAGCAATCAGCCCCAGCATTTT.

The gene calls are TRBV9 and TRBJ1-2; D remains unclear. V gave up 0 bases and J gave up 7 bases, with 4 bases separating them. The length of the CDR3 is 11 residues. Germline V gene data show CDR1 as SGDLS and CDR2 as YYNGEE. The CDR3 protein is CASSVDGGYTF. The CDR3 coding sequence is TGTGCCAGCAGCGTAGATGGTGGCTACACCTTC. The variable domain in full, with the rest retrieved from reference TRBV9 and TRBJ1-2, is DSGVTQTPKHLITATGQRVTLRCSPRSGDLSVYWYQQSLDQGLQFLIQYYNGEERAKGNILERFSAQQFPDLHSELNLSSLELGDSALYFCASSVDGGYTFGSGTRLTVV.

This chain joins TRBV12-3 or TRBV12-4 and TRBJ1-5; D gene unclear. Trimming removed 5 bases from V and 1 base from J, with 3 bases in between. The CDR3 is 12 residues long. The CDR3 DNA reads TGTGCCAGCAGTAACAGCAATCAGCCCCAGCATTTT. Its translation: CASSNSNQPQHF.

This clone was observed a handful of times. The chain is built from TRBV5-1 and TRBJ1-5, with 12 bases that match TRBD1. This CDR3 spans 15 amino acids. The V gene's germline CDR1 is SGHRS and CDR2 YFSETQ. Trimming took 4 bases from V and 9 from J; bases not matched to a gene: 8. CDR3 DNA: TGCGCCAGCAGCCCAGGGACAGGGGGCGGGCCGCCCCAGCATTTT. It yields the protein CASSPGTGGGPPQHF. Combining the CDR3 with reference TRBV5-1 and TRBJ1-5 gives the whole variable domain KAGVTQTPRYLIKTRGQQVTLSCSPISGHRSVSWYQQTPGQGLQFLFEYFSETQRNKGNFPGRFSGRQFSNSRSEMNVSTLELGDSALYLCASSPGTGGGPPQHFGDGTRLSIL.